This T cell receptor beta chain is drawn from a study of molecular identifiers for immune sequencing clone quantification. As previously described, bulk TCR libraries were made using listed TCR primers. TCRdb reprocessed the PCR reads with MiXCR, giving one entry per CDR3 protein. The sample yields some 100,000 distinct CDR3 sequences, roughly 38% seen once. This CDR3 is 15 amino acids long. The V gene lost 2 bases and the J gene lost 2 bases, with 13 bases spanning the gap. The chain carries TRBV12-3 or TRBV12-4 and TRBJ2-7, with D perhaps TRBD2 (5 bases). The source is a human donor in good health. Some libraries in this study had Jurkat cell RNA spiked in. Sequencing was performed on naive CD8+ T cells from blood, with Jurkat cell RNA spiked in. The sample's subset: FACS-sorted CD8+CD4-CCR7+CD45RA+ naive T cells. CDR3: CASSLSVPRAYEQYF. CDR3 nucleotide sequence: TGTGCCAGCAGTTTATCCGTTCCGCGGGCCTACGAGCAGTACTTC.